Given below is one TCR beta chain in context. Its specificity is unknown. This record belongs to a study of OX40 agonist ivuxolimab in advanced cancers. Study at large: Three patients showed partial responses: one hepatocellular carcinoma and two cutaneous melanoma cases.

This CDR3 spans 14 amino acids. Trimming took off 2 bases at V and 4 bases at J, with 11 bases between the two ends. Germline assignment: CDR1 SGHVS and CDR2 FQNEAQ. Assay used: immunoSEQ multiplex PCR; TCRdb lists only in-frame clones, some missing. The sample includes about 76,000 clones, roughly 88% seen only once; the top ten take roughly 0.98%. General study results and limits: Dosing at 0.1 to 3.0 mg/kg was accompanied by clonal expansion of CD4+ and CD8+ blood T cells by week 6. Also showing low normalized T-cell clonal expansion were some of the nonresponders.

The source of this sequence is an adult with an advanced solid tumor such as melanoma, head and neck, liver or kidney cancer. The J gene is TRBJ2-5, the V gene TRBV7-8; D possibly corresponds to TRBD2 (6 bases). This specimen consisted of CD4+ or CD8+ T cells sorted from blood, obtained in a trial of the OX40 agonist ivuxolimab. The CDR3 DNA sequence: TGTGCCAGCAGCTTAAGGTCGGGAGTAGAGACCCAGTACTTC. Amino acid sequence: CASSLRSGVETQYF.